The count of the clone carrying this T cell receptor (beta chain) is one. In germline, CDR1 is SNHLY, CDR2 FYNNEI. With 7 bases removed from V and 4 bases from J, the gap between germline ends came to 10 bases. This CDR3 comprises 13 residues. Repertoires were generated with immunoSEQ multiplex PCR, while TCRdb's copy carries only in-frame clones and drops some. The data show about 20,000 clones, over 75% seen once. The data originate from a study of PD-1 blockade in classical Hodgkin lymphoma. In the study overall: Each patient was given nivolumab 3 mg/kg through a vein every 2 weeks.

Following autologous stem cell transplantation, relapse occurred in every patient, and exposure to brentuximab vedotin varied. V usage is TRBV2 and J usage is TRBJ1-4, with unresolved D. This clonotype was sampled from a human donor with classical Hodgkin lymphoma. The sample in question was peripheral blood mononuclear cells (PBMCs), obtained at baseline. The CDR3 region has the DNA TGTGCCAGCAACCGCGACGTTAATGAAAAACTGTTTTTT. This gives the protein CASNRDVNEKLFF.